This T cell receptor beta chain was documented in a study of breast tumors, draining lymph nodes, adjacent tissues. Findings of the study overall: The data were judged consistent with most tumor T cells coming from lymph node and expanding in tumor. Tumor T cell lymph node origin was a supported hypothesis, not proven. Compared with lymph nodes, tumors were less diverse; compared with nontumor tissue, more.

The table lists this clonotype with a few counts. Antigen: not known. One entry per CDR3 protein results from TCRdb running MiXCR on the multiplex PCR reads. The sample shows approximately 210,000 distinct CDR3 sequences, under 40% of them seen only once. This CDR3 spans 15 amino acids. Germline assignment: CDR1 LGHDT and CDR2 YNNKEL (reference sequence). Losses at the gene ends were 6 bases for V and 3 bases for J; bases not matched to a gene: 6. Samples came from axillary lymph nodes draining the breast cancer. The V and J genes are TRBV3-1 and TRBJ2-2, with TRBD2 matching 8 bases. Sequenced material: axillary lymph node tissue. The receptor's source is a female donor with breast cancer. Some clones in this sample may be carry-over from other donors' samples. This CDR3 is CASSPSGRDTGELFF. For the CDR3, the DNA is TGTGCCAGCAGTCCCAGCGGGAGAGACACCGGGGAGCTGTTTTTT. Variable domain in full (rest from reference TRBV3-1 and TRBJ2-2): DTAVSQTPKYLVTQMGNDKSIKCEQNLGHDTMYWYKQDSKKFLKIMFSYNNKELIINETVPNRFSPKSPDKAHLNLHINSLELGDSAVYFCASSPSGRDTGELFFGEGSRLTVL.